The clone carrying this T cell receptor (beta chain) was seen more than once but under ten times. This sample was taken from a study of blood T cell repertoires in COVID-19. Background on the study: The study drew acute and convalescent COVID-19 samples from the United States, Italy and Spain. From T cells, B-cell-depleted T cells, or PBMCs came the material, which was cDNA or gDNA.

Original handling: Amplification of reference gene primers was used by the study to estimate nucleated cell counts. Some clones are missing from TCRdb's copy, which holds only in-frame ones; the method was immunoSEQ multiplex PCR. V and J calls and clone size come straight from that table; D and trimming were deduced from the DNA. This sample has 90,000 to 140,000 clones, with approximately 76% found just once. Germline V gene data show CDR1 as KGHSH and CDR2 as LQKENI. The junction had 4 bases not matched to a gene; V was cut back by 4 bases and J by 0 bases. The CDR3 loop spans 15 amino acids. Sequenced sample: peripheral blood. The receptor was derived from a woman between 65 and 79 years old with acute or convalescent COVID-19. The chain carries TRBV18 and TRBJ1-1; TRBD1 agrees at 8 bases. The CDR3 DNA reads TGTGCCAGCTCACTCCGACAGGGGATGAACACTGAAGCTTTCTTT. This encodes CASSLRQGMNTEAFF.